The 27 T cell receptor beta chains given below trace back to one sample, sequenced in a study of blood T cells in healthy people across ages. A second PCR, run for about 7 to 11 cycles, used a sample-barcoded 5' primer plus a J-beta primer mix. TCRdb reprocessed the 5' RACE reads with MiXCR, giving one entry per CDR3 protein. This table holds around 500,000 distinct CDR3 sequences, around 27% found once. The same data also went into a second study, on T cells of mothers and their children.

Source material: blood. All receptors derive from a boy younger than 10 in good health.

The V gene is TRBV6-1, the J gene TRBJ2-5; 10 bases map to TRBD1. The J call may be mistaken, given a closer DNA end match to TRBJ2-7. The CDR3 spans 15 residues. CDR1 and CDR2 (germline): MNHNS, SASEGT. Here the CDR3 reads CASSERQGASYEQYF. In DNA form, the CDR3 reads TGTGCCAGCAGTGAACGACAGGGGGCTTCCTACGAGCAGTACTTC.

This clonotype was counted once. The rearrangement joins TRBV9 to TRBJ1-2; perhaps TRBD1 as D (5 bases). CDR3 length equals 14 residues. The germline V gene encodes CDR1 SGDLS and CDR2 YYNGEE. V shed 4 bases and J shed 5 bases, with 15 bases lying between them. The CDR3 protein is CASSRKDGGYGYTF. CDR3 in DNA: TGTGCCAGCAGCAGAAAGGACGGGGGGTATGGCTACACCTTC.

This chain links TRBV18 with TRBJ2-1, with a tentative D call TRBD1 (6 bases). This CDR3 contains 16 residues. Trimming took off 6 bases at V and 0 bases at J, with 15 bases between the two ends. The germline V gene encodes CDR1 KGHSH and CDR2 LQKENI. DNA of the CDR3: TGTGCCAGCTCTCGACAGGCTACCTTCTCCTACAATGAGCAGTTCTTC. Amino acid sequence: CASSRQATFSYNEQFF.

In regard to this clonotype: A read error may explain this, as a much larger clone is one base away. The rearrangement joins TRBV7-2 to TRBJ2-4, with D possibly being TRBD2 (5 bases). This CDR3 is 15 amino acids long. Germline CDR1 reads SGHTA; CDR2 reads FQGNSA. DNA of the CDR3: TGTGCCGGCAGCTTAGAAGGACTAGCCAAAAACATTCAGTACTTC. Translating gives CAGSLEGLAKNIQYF.

The chain combines TRBV4-3 with TRBJ2-7; unclear D gene. The CDR3 totals 16 residues. Trimming removed 0 bases from V and 0 bases from J, with 12 bases in between. Germline values: CDR1 LGHNA, CDR2 YSLEER. CDR3 in DNA: TGCGCCAGCAGCCAAGAGTTATCGCCAGCCTCCTACGAGCAGTACTTC. It translates to CASSQELSPASYEQYF.

The rearrangement links TRBV5-1 to TRBJ2-6, with TRBD1 matching 7 bases. Germline values: CDR1 SGHRS, CDR2 YFSETQ. This CDR3 is 17 amino acids long. The trim removed 4 bases at V and 4 bases at J, leaving 11 bases unmatched. CDR3 sequence reads: CASSVTGTLSGANVLTF. The CDR3 DNA reads TGCGCCAGCAGCGTGACAGGGACCTTGTCCGGGGCCAACGTCCTGACTTTC.

The chain employs TRBV7-2 and TRBJ2-7; 7 bases agree with TRBD2. Germline values: CDR1 SGHTA, CDR2 FQGNSA. This CDR3 is 14 amino acids long. V lost 5 bases to trimming and J lost 3 bases; unmatched junction nucleotides: 7. The CDR3 reads CASSPSGDRYEQYF. CDR3 DNA: TGTGCCAGCAGCCCCAGCGGGGACCGCTACGAGCAGTACTTC.

This clonotype occurred once. This rearrangement joins TRBV2 to TRBJ2-6; D is unclear. Deletions cut 6 bases from V and 4 bases from J, with 16 bases between. The CDR3 loop spans 16 amino acids. Germline V gene lookup returns CDR1 SNHLY and CDR2 FYNNEI. CDR3 protein: CASRMVLGVGANVLTF. CDR3 DNA: TGTGCCAGCAGGATGGTGTTAGGCGTCGGGGCCAACGTCCTGACTTTC.

CDR3 in DNA: TGTGCCAGCACGGGGCGGGGGTCTTCCTACGAGCAGTACTTC. This encodes CASTGRGSSYEQYF. The gene calls are TRBV6-6 and TRBJ2-7; 7 bases fit TRBD2. Trimming took 7 bases from V and 1 from J; bases not matched to a gene: 7. Germline CDR1 is MNHNY and CDR2 is SVGAGI (reference sequence). The CDR3 extends over 14 amino acids.

This CDR3 reads CASTNGDSGTSTGELFF. CDR3 DNA sequence: TGTGCCAGCACCAACGGAGACTCCGGGACAAGCACCGGGGAGCTGTTTTTT. The chain is built from TRBV21-1 and TRBJ2-2; TRBD1 is taken as the D call from the table, unchecked against the DNA. TRBV21-1 is listed as a pseudogene. This CDR3 spans 17 amino acids.

This clonotype was counted only a few times. The chain combines TRBV6-5 with TRBJ1-2; D possibly corresponds to TRBD1 (5 bases). CDR3 length: 16 amino acids. V lost 4 bases and J lost 5, with 20 bases in between. From germline, CDR1 is MNHEY and CDR2 SVGAGI. Written as DNA, the CDR3 is TGTGCCAGCAGTTCGGGAGGGGCCCCGACCCGATATGGCTACACCTTC. It is translated as CASSSGGAPTRYGYTF.

The V call is TRBV10-3, the J call TRBJ2-7, with 8 bases aligning to TRBD2. The CDR3 is 14 amino acids. The germline gives CDR1 ENHRY, CDR2 SYGVKD. Trimming removed 4 bases from V and 6 bases from J; junction bases left unmatched: 8. Here the CDR3 reads CAISVGTRRGEQYF. In DNA form, the CDR3 reads TGTGCCATCAGTGTCGGGACTAGGCGCGGCGAGCAGTACTTC.

This chain links TRBV12-3 or TRBV12-4 with TRBJ1-2, with a tentative D call TRBD1 (6 bases). Trimming stripped 3 bases from V and 2 bases from J, with 19 bases between. The CDR3 is 17 amino acids. CDR3 amino acids: CASSFHAIIGTNYGYTF. In DNA form, the CDR3 reads TGTGCCAGCAGTTTCCATGCTATTATCGGGACAAACTATGGCTACACCTTC.

This clonotype was seen repeatedly, ten times or more. The chain has TRBV28 and TRBJ2-7; no reliable D call. This CDR3 contains 15 residues. Between the trimmed V and J ends, which lost 3 bases and 7 bases, there was a span of 19 bases. CDR1 MDHEN and CDR2 SYDVKM come from the germline V gene. The CDR3 spells CASSLDGYTSPEQYF. The CDR3, as DNA: TGTGCCAGCAGTTTGGATGGATACACCTCTCCTGAGCAGTACTTC. Full variable domain (remainder filled in from reference TRBV28 and TRBJ2-7): DVKVTQSSRYLVKRTGEKVFLECVQDMDHENMFWYRQDPGLGLRLIYFSYDVKMKEKGDIPEGYSVSREKKERFSLILESASTNQTSMYLCASSLDGYTSPEQYFGPGTRLTVT.

V is TRBV7-9 and J is TRBJ1-2, with 8 bases aligning to TRBD1. V was pared by 5 bases and J by 7 bases, with 15 bases of the junction left unmatched. Per germline, CDR1 SEHNR and CDR2 FQNEAQ (reference sequence). The CDR3 loop spans 16 amino acids. CDR3 loop: CASSPLRGQGHGGYTF. The CDR3 DNA follows: TGTGCCAGCAGCCCCCTGCGAGGACAGGGTCACGGTGGCTACACCTTC.

The table lists this clonotype with a few counts. The chain couples TRBV27 to TRBJ1-2, with a weak D call TRBD1 (5 bases). The CDR3 has 16 residues. V was pared by 4 bases and J by 2 bases, with 17 bases between. The germline CDR1 and CDR2 sequences are MNHEY and SMNVEV (reference sequence). Here the CDR3 reads CASSSATRGANYGYTF. The CDR3 DNA reads as TGTGCCAGCAGTTCGGCCACGCGGGGCGCGAACTATGGCTACACCTTC.

This clonotype was seen a handful of times. This rearrangement joins TRBV14 to TRBJ2-2; D tentatively fits TRBD1 or TRBD2 (6 bases each). CDR3 length: 21 amino acids. The V gene's germline CDR1 is SGHDN and CDR2 FVKESK. The V gene lost 6 bases and the J gene lost 2 bases, with 31 bases spanning the gap. The CDR3 is CASSQRIGTIKPGANTGELFF. CDR3 DNA: TGTGCCAGCAGTCAAAGGATCGGGACCATAAAGCCGGGGGCCAACACCGGGGAGCTGTTTTTT.

There are a few counts of this clonotype. The chain is built from TRBV30 and TRBJ1-4; 9 bases match TRBD1. Germline-derived CDR1 and CDR2 are GTSNPN and SVGIG (reference sequence). This CDR3 has 14 amino acids. The CDR3: CASTPRDRVEKLFF. In nucleotides, the CDR3 is TGTGCTTCCACACCCCGGGACAGGGTGGAAAAACTGTTTTTT.

The chain recombines TRBV7-9 with TRBJ2-1; D is uncertain. The length of the CDR3 is 14 residues. The V gene lost 0 bases and the J gene lost 8 bases, with 11 bases spanning the gap. CDR1 is SEHNR, CDR2 FQNEAQ, per germline (reference sequence). The CDR3 bases are TGTGCCAGCAGCTTAGCGGGGTTATACGATGAGCAGTTCTTC. Its protein is CASSLAGLYDEQFF.

This clonotype was observed a few times. J is TRBJ2-5 and V is TRBV28, with 9 bases matching TRBD2. The J call may be incorrect, as the DNA end agrees better with TRBJ2-1. The CDR3 spans 17 residues. Germline CDR1 MDHEN, CDR2 SYDVKM. The CDR3 DNA is TGTGCCAGCCTTCGGACTGGCGGGAGGGGTCGGTACAATGAGCAGTTCTTC. It codes for CASLRTGGRGRYNEQFF.

The sample holds a few counts of this clonotype. The J gene is TRBJ2-3, the V gene TRBV9; 11 bases align to TRBD2. This CDR3 spans 16 amino acids. Per the germline V gene, CDR1 is SGDLS and CDR2 is YYNGEE. The ends lost 3 bases at V and 1 base at J; junction bases unmatched: 4. The DNA for the CDR3 is TGTGCCAGCAGCGGGACTAGCGGGCGGGGCACAGATACGCAGTATTTT. Translation gives CASSGTSGRGTDTQYF. Supplemented by reference TRBV9 and TRBJ2-3, the full variable domain reads DSGVTQTPKHLITATGQRVTLRCSPRSGDLSVYWYQQSLDQGLQFLIQYYNGEERAKGNILERFSAQQFPDLHSELNLSSLELGDSALYFCASSGTSGRGTDTQYFGPGTRLTVL.

This clonotype was seen only a few times. This chain joins TRBV7-2 and TRBJ1-4; D unresolved. CDR1 and CDR2 from the germline V gene are SGHTA and FQGNSA. The CDR3 contains 15 residues. Trimming shortened V by 1 base and J by 8 bases, and 14 bases separated the two germline ends. Here the CDR3 reads CASSLVVGEGEKLFF. The CDR3 DNA reads as TGTGCCAGCAGCTTAGTGGTTGGGGAAGGAGAAAAACTGTTTTTT.

This clonotype was detected only a few times. The gene calls are TRBV29-1 and TRBJ2-1, with TRBD2 matching 9 bases. The CDR3 runs to 15 residues. Unmatched junction bases numbered 6, after V lost 1 base and J lost 5 bases. Germline CDR1 reads SQVTM; CDR2 reads ANQGSEA. CDR3 protein: CSVEGRTSANNEQFF. The DNA for the CDR3 is TGCAGCGTTGAAGGACGGACTAGCGCTAACAATGAGCAGTTCTTC.

The chain uses TRBV5-1 and TRBJ2-7, with D perhaps assigned TRBD1 or TRBD2 (5 bases each). V lost 3 bases to trimming and J lost 3 bases, with 16 bases between them. In germline, CDR1 is SGHRS, CDR2 YFSETQ. The CDR3 length is 15 residues. Written as DNA, the CDR3 is TGCGCCAGCAGCTCGAGGCCGGGACCCTACTACGAGCAGTACTTC. It encodes CASSSRPGPYYEQYF. Together with reference TRBV5-1 and TRBJ2-7, the CDR3 gives the full variable domain: KAGVTQTPRYLIKTRGQQVTLSCSPISGHRSVSWYQQTPGQGLQFLFEYFSETQRNKGNFPGRFSGRQFSNSRSEMNVSTLELGDSALYLCASSSRPGPYYEQYFGPGTRLTVT.

As to this clonotype: An end of the junction differs from the germline gene, which may be a read error. The chain employs TRBV12-3 or TRBV12-4 and TRBJ1-2; 7 positions match TRBD1. This CDR3 has 12 amino acids. The CDR3 region has the DNA TGTGCCAGCAGGCCTGAGGGGGCCCTTGACGAGTTC. It encodes CASRPEGALDEF.

In this sample, this clonotype turned up a few times. V is TRBV27 and J is TRBJ2-1, with D possibly matching TRBD2 (5 bases). In germline, CDR1 is MNHEY, CDR2 SMNVEV (reference sequence). There are 20 residues in the CDR3. V was clipped by 2 bases and J by 3 bases, with 26 bases between them. DNA of the CDR3: TGTGCCAGCAGTTTAAGAGGCGGGCAGGACCCTGCTTCCCGCTACAATGAGCAGTTCTTC. It encodes CASSLRGGQDPASRYNEQFF.

This clonotype was seen a few times. V gene TRBV7-2 combines with J gene TRBJ2-5; no firm D call. The J call may be mistaken, given a closer DNA end match to TRBJ2-7. From germline, CDR1 is SGHTA and CDR2 FQGNSA. The CDR3 has 13 amino acids. Written as DNA, the CDR3 is TGTGCCAGCAGCCTACTCCTACGATACGAGCAGTACTTC. This codes for CASSLLLRYEQYF.